Reported below is one TCR beta chain. Its antigen is unknown. Per-nucleotide qualities are absent, and no much larger clonotype sits a single base away. The library was made by 5' RACE. Sequencer: Illumina HiSeq 2500. A second PCR of about 7 to 12 cycles was run with a J-beta primer mix and a sample-barcoded 5' primer. Each TCR beta cDNA molecule received a unique molecular identifier from a template-switch 5' adaptor carrying 12 random nucleotides. At least 3 million CDR3-containing paired-end reads were obtained from each sample. The Mint cDNA synthesis kit, primed by a TRBC-specific oligonucleotide, was used to synthesize first-strand cDNA from all RNA. Following uracil-DNA glycosylase treatment, a first 18-cycle PCR with universal primers M1SS and BC2_uni_R was performed on all cDNA. Concerning the study's data processing: For normalization, 1 million high-quality reads, each with a distinct molecular identifier, were randomly selected from each sample. Reads sharing molecular identifiers were discarded rather than binned into consensus sequences. MiTCR, with a Q25 quality threshold and the strictest error-elimination algorithm, was used for CDR3 identification, clonotype clustering and error correction. A nonparametric unseen species model with Euler transformation was used to estimate a lower bound on total TCR beta diversity. TCRdb reprocessing: public reads trimmed at Q25 with fastp, clones called with MiXCR, in-frame beta chains kept. A single entry per CDR3 protein holds the most common genes and DNA from its merged rows. TCRdb, not the original authors, processed these V and J calls. The sample table holds 2 million or so distinct CDR3 sequences, of which roughly 49% were seen once. The top ten clones comprise 2.1% of the sample.

The data belong to a study of blood T cells in healthy people across ages (dated by TCRdb to between 2014 and 2017). Some background on the complete study: In model experiments, template switching captured about one uniquely barcoded TCR beta cDNA molecule for every two T cells. To track age-related changes in TCR beta repertoire diversity, the study relied on deep sequencing normalized with unique cDNA molecular identifiers. Donors were grouped into four age groups: young (average 16 years), middle-aged (39), aged (about 59) and long-lived (just over 80). To avoid experimental bias, donors of different ages were randomly spread across the sequencing lanes. Using the same blood draw, the study looked at two additional independent replicas of 1 million unique cDNA reads for two donors, one aged 18 to 30 and the other aged 80 or older.

The CDR3 covers 17 residues, taking in both the cysteine and the phenylalanine. Just the 51-base CDR3 DNA is kept, in frame starting at base 1. Trimming removed 5 bases from V and 3 bases from J; the gene matches leave 13 bases unexplained. CDR1 and CDR2, per the germline V gene, are SGHVS and FQNEAQ. Results the study describes overall, beyond this receptor: Conclusive comparison of naive and antigen-experienced compartments was prevented by the profiling of bulk unsorted PBMCs. The percentage of naive T cells measured by flow cytometry correlated strongly with observed TCR beta diversity. The long-lived group showed more naive CD4+ T cells, fewer expanded clones and increased TCR diversity than the aged group, suggesting age selection. Because the CMV infection status of the donors was unknown, age-related changes in expanded clonotypes may potentially have been confounded. Observed TCR beta diversity per million T cells fell roughly linearly with age, and a significant reduction was already apparent by age approximately 41. Estimates of total diversity from one million sequenced T cells were regarded as lower bounds and underestimates.

Donors were under 40 systemically healthy Caucasian individuals from Russia aged roughly 6 to 90 years. Approximately 11 milliliters of peripheral blood were drawn from each donor into EDTA-treated Vacutainer tubes. Ficoll-Paque density-gradient centrifugation was used to isolate PBMCs, with at least 6.5 million obtained per sample. Total RNA, at least 6 micrograms per sample, was extracted from PBMCs with Trizol reagent. The percentages of naive CD45RAhigh/CD27high T cells were determined by flow cytometry on a PBMC aliquot from every donor. This TCR was sampled from a woman aged 40 to 50 in good health. The sample taken for sequencing was blood. Here the chain combines TRBV7-8 and TRBJ2-7; TRBD1 agrees with 10 junctional bases. For the CDR3, the sequence is CASSLVLDRGRIYEQYF. The DNA is TGTGCCAGCAGCCTAGTCCTAGACAGGGGGCGCATCTACGAGCAGTACTTC.